This is a list of T cell receptor beta chains from one sample in a study of blood T cell repertoires in COVID-19. This table comes from immunoSEQ multiplex PCR, and its TCRdb copy is limited to in-frame clones, with some not included. The sample carries roughly 230,000 clones, about 80% recorded once. The sequenced material came from peripheral blood. The receptors were gathered from a woman aged 45-65 years with acute or convalescent COVID-19. CDR3s include the opening cysteine and the closing phenylalanine or tryptophan. D genes are given only for firm matches. Clone sizes are given selectively: once, few, many, or a class where the clone is expanded.

TRBD2	.	TRBV7-2	TRBJ2-7	TGTGCCAGCAGCCCTGTCTTAGCGGGGGCACACGAGCAGTACTTC	CASSPVLAGAHEQYF
TRBD1	once	TRBV4-1	TRBJ2-7	TGCGCCAGCAGCCCAGGACAGGGGGCGCGGTACGAGCAGTACTTC	CASSPGQGARYEQYF
.	.	TRBV19	TRBJ1-4	TGTGCCAGTAGTATAAAGGGACACCAGTTTGCAACTAATGAAAAACTGTTTTTT	CASSIKGHQFATNEKLFF
TRBD2	.	TRBV10-2	TRBJ2-3	TGCGCCAGCAGTGATGGAATAGCGGGACTCCTCAGCACAGATACGCAGTATTTT	CASSDGIAGLLSTDTQYF
TRBD2	.	TRBV9	TRBJ2-1	TGTGCCAGCAGCGTATTCTCGGAGGGAGGGAATGAGCAGTTCTTC	CASSVFSEGGNEQFF
.	.	TRBV6-5	TRBJ1-4	TGTGCCAGCAGTTACGGTACAGTTAATGAAAAACTGTTTTTT	CASSYGTVNEKLFF
.	.	TRBV7-2	TRBJ2-1	TGTGCCAGCAGCTTATCGGAGGGAACCTACAATGAGCAGTTCTTC	CASSLSEGTYNEQFF
.	.	TRBV4-2	TRBJ1-1	TGTGCCAGCAGCCAACCTAGGGGGGGAACTGAAGCTTTCTTT	CASSQPRGGTEAFF
TRBD2	.	TRBV10-3	TRBJ2-7	TGTGCCATCAGATTAGCGGGAGGCGCCTACGAGCAGTACTTC	CAIRLAGGAYEQYF
.	.	TRBV20-1	TRBJ2-7	TGCAGTGCTAGTCACAGTGCCTACTACGAGCAGTACTTC	CSASHSAYYEQYF
TRBD1	few	TRBV7-9	TRBJ1-1	TGTGCCAGCAGCCAGACAGGGGTGAAAGCTTTCTTT	CASSQTGVKAFF
TRBD1	few	TRBV3-1/TRBV3-2	TRBJ1-1	TGTGCCAGCAGCCTAGAGGGACAGGCCCCTGAAGCTTTCTTT	CASSLEGQAPEAFF
.	once	TRBV7-8	TRBJ1-2	TGTGCCAGCAGCTTAGCGTCTGCCAGTAACTATGGCTACACCTTC	CASSLASASNYGYTF
.	.	TRBV2	TRBJ1-1	TGTGCCAGCAGCAGGATGGACACTGAAGCTTTCTTT	CASSRMDTEAFF
.	.	TRBV5-1	TRBJ1-1	TGCGCCAGCAGCGCATCAACCCAGGGAGGAGGCTCTGAAGCTTTCTTT	CASSASTQGGGSEAFF
TRBD1	.	TRBV7-8	TRBJ1-2	TGTGCCAGCAGCTTGATTGAAGGGGGCAACTATGGCTACACCTTC	CASSLIEGGNYGYTF
.	.	TRBV5-1	TRBJ1-3	TGCGCCAGCAGCTTGGCCCCCTTTGAGGGAAACACCATATATTTT	CASSLAPFEGNTIYF
.	.	TRBV19	TRBJ1-2	TGTGCCAGTAGTATCGTCAGGGATGACTATGGCTACACCTTC	CASSIVRDDYGYTF
TRBD1	.	TRBV3-1/TRBV3-2	TRBJ1-6	TGTGCCAGCAGCCAAGTCCCAGGGGGCAGTTCACCCCTCCACTTT	CASSQVPGGSSPLHF
TRBD2	.	TRBV5-6	TRBJ2-1	TGTGCCAGCAGCTGGGGACTAGCCCTTCAGTTCTTC	CASSWGLALQFF
.	.	TRBV28	TRBJ2-1	TGTGCCAGCAGTTTAAACGCGCGGGGACCCTACAATGAGCAGTTCTTC	CASSLNARGPYNEQFF
.	.	TRBV4-1	TRBJ2-1	TGCGCCAGCACACCAACAGGGTCTGGCCCCTACAATGAGCAGTTCTTC	CASTPTGSGPYNEQFF
.	.	TRBV18	TRBJ1-3	TGTGCCAGCTCACCGATCGAGAATCGGAGGGGCCTCTCTGGAAACACCATATATTTT	CASSPIENRRGLSGNTIYF
TRBD2	.	TRBV10-3	TRBJ2-2	TGTGCCATCAGTGGCGGGAGGGGATCCGGGGAGCTGTTTTTT	CAISGGRGSGELFF
TRBD1	.	TRBV3-1/TRBV3-2	TRBJ1-1	TGTGCCAGCAGCCAAGGGAGGGGGCTAACTGAAGCTTTCTTT	CASSQGRGLTEAFF
TRBD1	.	TRBV7-3	TRBJ2-2	TGTGCCAGCAGCCCGACAGGGACCGGGGAGCTGTTTTTT	CASSPTGTGELFF
TRBD2	.	TRBV29-1	TRBJ2-1	TGCAGCGTCGGGACTAGAAACTACAATGAGCAGTTCTTC	CSVGTRNYNEQFF